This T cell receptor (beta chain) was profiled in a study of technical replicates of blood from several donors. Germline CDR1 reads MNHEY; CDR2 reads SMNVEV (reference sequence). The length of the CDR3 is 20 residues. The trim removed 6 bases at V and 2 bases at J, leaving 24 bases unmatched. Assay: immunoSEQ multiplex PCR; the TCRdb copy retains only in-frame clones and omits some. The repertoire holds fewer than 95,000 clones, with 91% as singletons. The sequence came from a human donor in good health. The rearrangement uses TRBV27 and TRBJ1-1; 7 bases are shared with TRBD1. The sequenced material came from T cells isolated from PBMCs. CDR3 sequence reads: CASSSNWRRGLNTGNTEAFF. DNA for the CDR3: TGTGCCAGCAGCTCCAATTGGAGAAGGGGGCTGAATACTGGTAACACTGAAGCTTTCTTT.